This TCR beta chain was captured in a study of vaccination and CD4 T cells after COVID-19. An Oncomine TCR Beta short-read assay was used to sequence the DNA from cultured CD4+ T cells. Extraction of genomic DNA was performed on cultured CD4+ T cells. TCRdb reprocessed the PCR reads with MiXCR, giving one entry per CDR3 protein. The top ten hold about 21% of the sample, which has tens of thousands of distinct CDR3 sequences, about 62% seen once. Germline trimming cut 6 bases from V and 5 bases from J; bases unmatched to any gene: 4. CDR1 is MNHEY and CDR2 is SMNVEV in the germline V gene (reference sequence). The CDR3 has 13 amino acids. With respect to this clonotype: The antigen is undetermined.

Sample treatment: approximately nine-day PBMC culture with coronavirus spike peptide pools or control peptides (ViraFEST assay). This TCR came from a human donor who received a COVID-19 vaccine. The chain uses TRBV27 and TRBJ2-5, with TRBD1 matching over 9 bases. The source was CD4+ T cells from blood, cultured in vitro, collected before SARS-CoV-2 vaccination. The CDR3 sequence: CASRGQGGETQYF. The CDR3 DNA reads TGTGCCAGCAGGGGACAGGGAGGCGAGACCCAGTACTTC.